The 30 T cell receptor beta chains below all came from one sample that was sequenced in a study of human T cells and chemical hapten exposure. The time point is: patch test 3, about 24 weeks after DPC sensitization. Described treatment: therapeutic diphenylcyclopropenone sensitization with weekly scalp DPC. TCRdb itself ran the RACE reads through MiXCR, one entry per CDR3 protein. The sample has tens of thousands of distinct CDR3 sequences; over 9.5% are singletons. The sequences come from whole blood, collected in connection with sensitization to the hapten diphenylcyclopropenone (DPC). The receptors were gathered from a woman aged 40 to 50 with alopecia areata. Some clones in this sample may be carry-over from other donors' samples.

The J gene is TRBJ2-3, the V gene TRBV18; 8 bases are shared with TRBD2. This CDR3 has 18 amino acids. Germline assignment: CDR1 KGHSH and CDR2 LQKENI. The J segment lost 3 bases and the V segment lost 3 bases, leaving 14 bases of the junction unmatched. The CDR3 protein is CASSPQRKRRGATDTQYF. The CDR3, as DNA: TGTGCCAGCTCACCTCAACGGAAGAGGCGGGGGGCAACAGATACGCAGTATTTT.

The table lists this clonotype with many counts. The chain carries TRBV2 and TRBJ1-2, with 11 bases aligning to TRBD1. V gave up 6 bases and J gave up 3 bases; unmatched junction bases: 3. This CDR3 has 14 amino acids. Looked up from germline, CDR1 is SNHLY and CDR2 is FYNNEI. For the CDR3, the DNA is TGTGCCAGCAGGCGGGACAGGGGGGACTATGGCTACACCTTC. The encoded protein is CASRRDRGDYGYTF. The whole variable domain, filled in from reference TRBV2 and TRBJ1-2, reads EPEVTQTPSHQVTQMGQEVILRCVPISNHLYFYWYRQILGQKVEFLVSFYNNEISEKSEIFDDQFSVERPDGSNFTLKIRSTKLEDSAMYFCASRRDRGDYGYTFGSGTRLTVV.

Ten or more counts support this clonotype. The chain recombines TRBV3-1 with TRBJ1-2; D gene uncertain. The CDR3 loop spans 15 amino acids. Germline V gene data show CDR1 as LGHDT and CDR2 as YNNKEL (reference sequence). The V and J ends lost 1 base and 2 bases respectively, with 11 bases between them. CDR3 region: CASSQAFYSNYGYTF. In DNA, the CDR3 is TGTGCCAGCAGCCAAGCTTTTTACAGCAACTATGGCTACACCTTC.

This clonotype was seen ten or more times. The V and J genes are TRBV4-1 and TRBJ2-2; D is uncertain. With 1 base removed from V and 9 bases from J, the gap between germline ends came to 15 bases. There are 15 residues in the CDR3. Looked up from germline, CDR1 is MGHRA and CDR2 is YSYEKL. CDR3: CASSQAMQLSRELFF. In DNA, the CDR3 is TGCGCCAGCAGCCAAGCGATGCAGCTCTCGCGGGAGCTGTTTTTT.

V usage is TRBV12-3 or TRBV12-4 and J usage is TRBJ2-7, with 10 bases lining up with TRBD1. The CDR3 has 15 residues. Trimming took 4 bases from V and 0 from J; bases not matched to a gene: 3. For the CDR3, the DNA is TGTGCCAGCAGTTCAGGGGACAGGGGCTCCTACGAGCAGTACTTC. It is translated as CASSSGDRGSYEQYF.

V usage is TRBV3-1 and J usage is TRBJ1-1, with a possible D match to TRBD1 (5 bases). Per the germline V gene, CDR1 is LGHDT and CDR2 is YNNKEL (reference sequence). V was trimmed by 4 bases and J by 4 bases, leaving 13 bases between them. This CDR3 region has 14 residues. CDR3 loop: CASSPPAGITEAFF. DNA of the CDR3: TGTGCCAGCAGCCCTCCCGCAGGGATCACTGAAGCTTTCTTT.

This clonotype was counted between two and nine times. The junction shows a germline mismatch at one end, possibly a read error. The chain links TRBV9 to TRBJ1-4, with D unclear. Per germline, CDR1 SGDLS and CDR2 YYNGEE. The CDR3 totals 14 residues. CDR3 nucleotides: TGTGCCAGCAGCGTAGCACCAACCAATGAAAAACTGTTTTTT. Translated, it gives CASSVAPTNEKLFF.

The table lists this clonotype with many counts. The chain links TRBV5-1 to TRBJ2-3; D might be TRBD2 (6 bases). Germline CDR1 is SGHRS and CDR2 is YFSETQ. The CDR3 runs 14 residues. V was pared by 9 bases and J by 6 bases, with 20 bases between. Here the CDR3 DNA reads TGCGCCACCGCACCCCAGACTAGTTCGGATACGCAGTATTTT. As protein: CATAPQTSSDTQYF.

This clonotype was observed a few times. The V call is TRBV6-5, the J call TRBJ2-7; D assignment may be TRBD1 or TRBD2 (6 bases each). Deletions cut 0 bases from V and 1 base from J, with 13 bases between. The length of the CDR3 is 16 residues. Germline V gene sequence: CDR1 MNHEY, CDR2 SVGAGI. The CDR3 is CASSYSGGRGSYEQYF. DNA of the CDR3: TGTGCCAGCAGTTACTCCGGGGGTAGGGGGTCCTACGAGCAGTACTTC.

This clonotype was picked up a small number of times. This chain links TRBV4-1 with TRBJ2-5, with TRBD2 matching 10 bases. With V trimmed by 1 base and J by 7 bases, 6 bases remained unmatched. The CDR3 spans 15 residues. Germline V CDR1 and CDR2: MGHRA, YSYEKL. CDR3 coding DNA: TGCGCCAGCAGCCAAGGCCCCGGGACTAGCGCGACCCAGTACTTC. As protein: CASSQGPGTSATQYF.

CDR3 loop: CASSPTPTGALAKNIQYF. CDR3 nucleotides: TGTGCCAGCAGCCCTACCCCGACAGGGGCATTAGCCAAAAACATTCAGTACTTC. This chain uses TRBV28 with TRBJ2-4, with TRBD1 matching over 8 bases. CDR3 size: 18 residues. Trimming cost V 6 bases and J 0 bases; bases outside gene matches: 13. The V gene's germline CDR1 is MDHEN and CDR2 SYDVKM.

V usage is TRBV6-2 or TRBV6-3 and J usage is TRBJ1-5; tentatively, D is TRBD1 (6 bases). Trimming pared 8 bases from V and 3 bases from J, leaving 14 bases between. Germline assignment: CDR1 MNHEY and CDR2 SVGEGT. The CDR3 length is 14 residues. CDR3 nucleotides: TGTGCCAGCGCTCGATCAGGGGACAATCAGCCCCAGCATTTT. It translates to CASARSGDNQPQHF.

A few counts support this clonotype. V gene TRBV21-1 combines with J gene TRBJ2-7. TRBV21-1 counts as a pseudogene. The CDR3 has 12 residues. The CDR3 DNA reads as TGTGCCAGCAGCAAATGTACCTACGAGCAGTACTTC. Translation gives CASSKCTYEQYF.

The sample holds a few counts of this clonotype. V gene TRBV20-1 combines with J gene TRBJ1-4, with TRBD1 identical over 7 bases. V was pared by 6 bases and J by 6 bases, with 10 bases of the junction left unmatched. Looked up from germline, CDR1 is DFQATT and CDR2 is SNEGSKA (reference sequence). The CDR3 runs to 14 residues. For the CDR3, the DNA is TGCAGTGCCCGTTATCAGGGGGGATATGAAAAACTGTTTTTT. It encodes CSARYQGGYEKLFF.

This clonotype was found a few times. The chain combines TRBV3-1 with TRBJ1-5, with unresolved D. Per germline, CDR1 LGHDT and CDR2 YNNKEL (reference sequence). Trimming removed 3 bases at V and 2 bases at J, with 8 bases between. The CDR3 is made up of 14 amino acids. The CDR3: CASSHPLGNQPQHF. In DNA, the CDR3 is TGTGCCAGCAGCCACCCGCTTGGCAATCAGCCCCAGCATTTT.

This clonotype has just a few counts. V is TRBV5-1 and J is TRBJ2-3; no firm D call. The V and J ends lost 0 bases and 9 bases respectively, with 11 bases between them. Germline values: CDR1 SGHRS, CDR2 YFSETQ. CDR3 length: 13 residues. The chain's CDR3 is CASSLENFDTQYF. DNA for the CDR3: TGCGCCAGCAGCTTGGAAAACTTCGACACGCAGTATTTT.

The genes are TRBV30 and TRBJ2-7, with 7 nucleotides matching TRBD1. CDR3 length equals 14 residues. Germline CDR1 is GTSNPN and CDR2 is SVGIG (reference sequence). V was pared by 4 bases and J by 0 bases, with 6 bases of the junction left unmatched. The CDR3 coding sequence is TGTGCCTGGAAGGGGGCGTTGATCTCCTACGAGCAGTACTTC. As protein: CAWKGALISYEQYF.

This clonotype was detected a few times. This sequence joins TRBV20-1 and TRBJ1-5; TRBD1 agrees at 10 bases. Trimming cost V 6 bases and J 0 bases; bases outside gene matches: 11. CDR1 DFQATT and CDR2 SNEGSKA come from the germline V gene (reference sequence). The CDR3 has 17 residues. CDR3 region: CSAITGTGAYSNQPQHF. DNA of the CDR3: TGCAGTGCCATAACCGGGACAGGGGCCTATAGCAATCAGCCCCAGCATTTT.

The sample holds many counts of this clonotype. The chain carries TRBV6-7 and TRBJ1-1, with a weak D call TRBD1 (6 bases). TRBV6-7 is identified as an open reading frame with a role that is uncertain. V lost 5 bases and J 5 bases, leaving 15 bases between the germline ends. There are 14 residues in the CDR3. CDR3 sequence (DNA): TGTGCCAGCAGTCCACACAGGGACGGGACTGAAGCTTTCTTT. The encoded protein is CASSPHRDGTEAFF.

DNA for the CDR3: TGTGCCAGCAGGTCTGACCGCCACTCTGGAAACACCATATATTTT. This encodes CASRSDRHSGNTIYF. The chain has TRBV5-4 and TRBJ1-3; D not resolved. The CDR3 contains 15 residues. Germline values: CDR1 SGHNT, CDR2 YYREEE (reference sequence). Trimming shortened V by 5 bases and J by 0 bases, and 12 bases separated the two germline ends.

There are many counts of this clonotype. The V and J genes are TRBV7-6 and TRBJ1-4; 7 bases match TRBD1. The junction had 6 bases not matched to a gene; V was cut back by 5 bases and J by 0 bases. The germline V gene encodes CDR1 SGHVS and CDR2 FNYEAQ. This CDR3 region has 16 residues. CDR3 DNA sequence: TGTGCCAGCAGCCGAGGGGGCCCAGCAACTAATGAAAAACTGTTTTTT. Translated: CASSRGGPATNEKLFF.

This clonotype appeared many times. The rearrangement joins TRBV24-1 to TRBJ2-7; 10 bases line up with TRBD1. Germline V gene data show CDR1 as KGHDR and CDR2 as SFDVKD. This CDR3 is built from 16 residues. Losses at the gene ends were 3 bases for V and 3 bases for J; bases not matched to a gene: 7. The CDR3 nucleotides are TGTGCCACCAGTGATCACAACCGGGACAGGGGCTACGAGCAGTACTTC. This gives the protein CATSDHNRDRGYEQYF.

The chain combines TRBV5-1 with TRBJ2-7, with TRBD2 as a possible D gene (6 bases). The germline V gene encodes CDR1 SGHRS and CDR2 YFSETQ. The CDR3 has 14 residues. The germline V and J ends were trimmed by 4 bases and 4 bases, with 15 bases remaining between them. The CDR3 DNA reads TGCGCCAGCAGCGAGGGACCAGGGAGGTACGAGCAGTACTTC. It yields the protein CASSEGPGRYEQYF.

This clonotype came up a few times. The chain combines TRBV4-3 with TRBJ1-1; 8 bases fit TRBD1. V dropped 0 bases and J dropped 4; count of bases not matched to a gene: 4. The CDR3 runs to 15 residues. The germline V gene encodes CDR1 LGHNA and CDR2 YSLEER. CDR3 DNA: TGCGCCAGCAGCCAAGATATACAGGGGGGCACTGAAGCTTTCTTT. This codes for CASSQDIQGGTEAFF.

Many counts were recorded for this clonotype. This chain uses TRBV20-1 with TRBJ1-1; D is unresolved. The CDR3 consists of 13 residues. From germline, CDR1 is DFQATT and CDR2 SNEGSKA (reference sequence). Trimming removed 2 bases at V and 7 bases at J, with 14 bases between. CDR3: CSARLREHLEAFF. CDR3 nucleotides: TGCAGTGCTAGACTAAGAGAACACCTTGAAGCTTTCTTT.

A word on this clonotype: A single base separates this from a much larger clone, so it may be a read error. The chain carries TRBV6-2 or TRBV6-3 and TRBJ1-2; a weak D match, TRBD1 (6 bases). Germline CDR1 and CDR2: MNHEY and SVGEGT. The CDR3 has 15 amino acids. The CDR3 spells CTSSYSIQGNYGYTF. The CDR3 region has the DNA TGTACCAGCAGTTACTCGATACAGGGAAATTATGGCTACACCTTC.

This clonotype was picked up a small number of times. The V gene is TRBV20-1, the J gene TRBJ1-2; D is uncertain. The germline V gene encodes CDR1 DFQATT and CDR2 SNEGSKA (reference sequence). Trimming took off 5 bases at V and 8 bases at J, with 12 bases between the two ends. The CDR3 consists of 11 residues. The CDR3 nucleotides read TGCAGTGCTTCTAGCCCAGGAGGCTACACCTTC. Its protein product is CSASSPGGYTF.

There are many counts of this clonotype. The chain is built from TRBV6-2 or TRBV6-3 and TRBJ1-4, with unresolved D. This CDR3 is built from 15 residues. Germline V gene lookup returns CDR1 MNHEY and CDR2 SVGEGT. Trimming left V 6 bases short and J 4 bases short, with 15 bases between. In DNA, the CDR3 is TGTGCCAGCAGCCCACTCCGGACGGATAATGAAAAACTGTTTTTT. Its translation is CASSPLRTDNEKLFF.

This clonotype was observed a few times. The rearrangement links TRBV20-1 to TRBJ1-5; the D gene is possibly TRBD1 (6 bases). V was clipped by 0 bases and J by 11 bases, with 8 bases between them. The length of the CDR3 is 11 residues. Germline V gives CDR1 DFQATT, CDR2 SNEGSKA (reference sequence). DNA for the CDR3: TGCAGTGCTAGAGATAACAGGGCCCAGCATTTT. Protein: CSARDNRAQHF.

Only a few counts were recorded for this clonotype. The chain uses TRBV6-1 and TRBJ2-7; D unresolved. CDR1 and CDR2 from the germline V gene are MNHNS and SASEGT. The CDR3 runs to 12 residues. V lost 2 bases and J lost 4, with 6 bases in between. CDR3 bases: TGTGCCAGCAGTGAACCCGGTTACGAGCAGTACTTC. The encoded protein is CASSEPGYEQYF.